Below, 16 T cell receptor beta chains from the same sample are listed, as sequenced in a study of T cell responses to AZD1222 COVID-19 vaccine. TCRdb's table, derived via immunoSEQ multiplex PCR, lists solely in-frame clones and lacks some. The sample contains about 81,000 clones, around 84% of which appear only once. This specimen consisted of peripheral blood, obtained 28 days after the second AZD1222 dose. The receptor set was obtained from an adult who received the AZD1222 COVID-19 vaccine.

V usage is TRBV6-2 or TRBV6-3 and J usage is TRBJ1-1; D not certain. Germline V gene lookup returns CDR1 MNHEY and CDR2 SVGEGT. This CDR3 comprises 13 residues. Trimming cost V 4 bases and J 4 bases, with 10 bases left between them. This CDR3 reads CASSWSYGTEAFF. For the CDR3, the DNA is TGTGCCAGCAGTTGGAGTTATGGCACTGAAGCTTTCTTT.

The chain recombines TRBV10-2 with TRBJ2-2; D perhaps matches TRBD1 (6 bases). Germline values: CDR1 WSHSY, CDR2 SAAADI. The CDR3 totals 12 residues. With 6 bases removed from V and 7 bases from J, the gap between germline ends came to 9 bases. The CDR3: CASRTGYGELFF. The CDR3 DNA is TGCGCCAGCAGAACAGGGTACGGGGAGCTGTTTTTT.

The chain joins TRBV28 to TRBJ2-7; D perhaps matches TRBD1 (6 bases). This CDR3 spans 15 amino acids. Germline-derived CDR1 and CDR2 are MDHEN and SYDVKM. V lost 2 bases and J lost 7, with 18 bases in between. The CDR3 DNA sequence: TGTGCCAGCAGTTTAACCCTCGGACGAGGGGGTGAGCAGTACTTC. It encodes CASSLTLGRGGEQYF.

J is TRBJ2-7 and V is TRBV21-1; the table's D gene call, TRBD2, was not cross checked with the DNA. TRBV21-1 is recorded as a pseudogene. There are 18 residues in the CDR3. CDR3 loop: CAAWWASGRAQISYEQYF. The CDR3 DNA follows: TGTGCTGCGTGGTGGGCTAGCGGGAGGGCCCAAATCTCCTACGAGCAGTACTTC.

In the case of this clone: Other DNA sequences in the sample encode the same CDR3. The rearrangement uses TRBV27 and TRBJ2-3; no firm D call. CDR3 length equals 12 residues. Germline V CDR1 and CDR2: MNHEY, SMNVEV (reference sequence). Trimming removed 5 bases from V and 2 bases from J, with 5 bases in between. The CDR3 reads CASSPNTDTQYF. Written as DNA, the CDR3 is TGTGCCAGCAGTCCAAACACAGATACGCAGTATTTT.

The CDR3 DNA reads as TGCGCCAGCAGCTTAGCGGGAGAGTCGGTAAATGAGCAGTTCTTC. Its translation is CASSLAGESVNEQFF. The gene calls are TRBV5-1 and TRBJ2-1; 8 nucleotides align to TRBD2. Germline V CDR1 and CDR2: SGHRS, YFSETQ. The CDR3 totals 15 residues. V shed 2 bases, J shed 7 bases, and the junction held 8 bases outside the gene matches.

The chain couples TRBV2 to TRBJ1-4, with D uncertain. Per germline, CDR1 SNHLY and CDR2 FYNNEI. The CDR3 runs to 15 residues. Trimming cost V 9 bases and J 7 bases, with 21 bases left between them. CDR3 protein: CASRETSSRVEKLFF. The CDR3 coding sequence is TGTGCCAGTAGGGAGACGAGCTCGCGGGTTGAAAAACTGTTTTTT. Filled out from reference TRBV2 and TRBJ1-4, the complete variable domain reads EPEVTQTPSHQVTQMGQEVILRCVPISNHLYFYWYRQILGQKVEFLVSFYNNEISEKSEIFDDQFSVERPDGSNFTLKIRSTKLEDSAMYFCASRETSSRVEKLFFGSGTQLSVL.

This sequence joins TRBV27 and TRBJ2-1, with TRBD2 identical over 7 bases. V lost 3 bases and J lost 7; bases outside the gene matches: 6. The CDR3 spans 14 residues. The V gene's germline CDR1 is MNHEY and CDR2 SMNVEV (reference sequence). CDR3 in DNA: TGTGCCAGCAGTTTGGGCGGGAGAGGGAATGAGCAGTTCTTC. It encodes CASSLGGRGNEQFF.

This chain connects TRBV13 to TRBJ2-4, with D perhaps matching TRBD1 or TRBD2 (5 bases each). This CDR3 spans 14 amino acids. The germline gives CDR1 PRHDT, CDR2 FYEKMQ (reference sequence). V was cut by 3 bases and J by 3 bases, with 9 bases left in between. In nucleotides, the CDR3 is TGTGCCAGCAGCTTTTGGGACCGCAAAAACATTCAGTACTTC. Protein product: CASSFWDRKNIQYF.

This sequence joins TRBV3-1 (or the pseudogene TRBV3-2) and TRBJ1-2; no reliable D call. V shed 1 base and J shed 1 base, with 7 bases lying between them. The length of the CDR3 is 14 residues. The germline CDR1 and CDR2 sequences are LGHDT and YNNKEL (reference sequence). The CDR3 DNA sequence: TGTGCCAGCAGCCAAGGGGCAGTTAACTATGGCTACACCTTC. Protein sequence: CASSQGAVNYGYTF.

The CDR3 nucleotides read TGCGCCAGCAGCCAAACGCCGATCTCTGGAAACACCATATATTTT. This encodes CASSQTPISGNTIYF. This chain joins TRBV4-3 and TRBJ1-3; D is undetermined. From germline, CDR1 is LGHNA and CDR2 YSLEER. The CDR3 is made up of 15 amino acids. V was shortened by 2 bases and J by 0 bases, with 8 bases between the two germline ends.

The CDR3 is CASSYRESSPREQYF. CDR3 DNA: TGTGCCAGCAGTTACCGGGAGTCCTCCCCTCGCGAGCAGTACTTC. The chain uses TRBV28 and TRBJ2-7; possible D gene TRBD2, 6 bases. Per the germline V gene, CDR1 is MDHEN and CDR2 is SYDVKM. The CDR3 loop spans 15 amino acids. Trimming left V 4 bases short and J 6 bases short, with 19 bases between.

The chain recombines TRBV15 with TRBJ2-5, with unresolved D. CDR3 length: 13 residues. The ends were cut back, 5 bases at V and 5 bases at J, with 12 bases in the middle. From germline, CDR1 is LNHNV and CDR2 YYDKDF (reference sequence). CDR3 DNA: TGTGCCACCAGCGCGAGGCAGTTGGAGACCCAGTACTTC. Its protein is CATSARQLETQYF. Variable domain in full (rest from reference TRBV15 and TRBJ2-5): DAMVIQNPRYQVTQFGKPVTLSCSQTLNHNVMYWYQQKSSQAPKLLFHYYDKDFNNEADTPDNFQSRRPNTSFCFLDIRSPGLGDTAMYLCATSARQLETQYFGPGTRLLVL.

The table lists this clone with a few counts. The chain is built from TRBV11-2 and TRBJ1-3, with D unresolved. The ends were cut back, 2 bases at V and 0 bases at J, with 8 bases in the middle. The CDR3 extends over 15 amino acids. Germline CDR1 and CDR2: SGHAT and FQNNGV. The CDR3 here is CASSLQRSSGNTIYF. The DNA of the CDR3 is TGTGCCAGCAGCTTACAGAGGAGCTCTGGAAACACCATATATTTT.

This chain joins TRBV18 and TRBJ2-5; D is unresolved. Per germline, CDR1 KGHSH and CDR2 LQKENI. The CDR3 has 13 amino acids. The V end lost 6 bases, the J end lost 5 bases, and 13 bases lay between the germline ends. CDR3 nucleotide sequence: TGTGCCAGCTCCTTACTCGAGTCTGAGACCCAGTACTTC. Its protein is CASSLLESETQYF.

The DNA for the CDR3 is TGTGCCACCAGCAGAGGAGAGGCCACTGAAGCTTTCTTT. This gives the protein CATSRGEATEAFF. This rearrangement joins TRBV15 to TRBJ1-1; D gene ambiguous. Germline assignment: CDR1 LNHNV and CDR2 YYDKDF (reference sequence). The CDR3 length is 13 residues. V shed 1 base and J shed 4 bases, with 7 bases lying between them.